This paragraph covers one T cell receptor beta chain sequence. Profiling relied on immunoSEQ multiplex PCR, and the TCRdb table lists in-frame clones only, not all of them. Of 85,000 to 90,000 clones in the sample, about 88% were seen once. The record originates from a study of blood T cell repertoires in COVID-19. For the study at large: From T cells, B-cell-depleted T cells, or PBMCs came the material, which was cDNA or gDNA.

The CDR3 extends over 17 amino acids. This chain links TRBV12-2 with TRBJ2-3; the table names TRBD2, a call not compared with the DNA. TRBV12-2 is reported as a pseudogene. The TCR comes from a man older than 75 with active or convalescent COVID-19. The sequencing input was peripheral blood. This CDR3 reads CASRLATSGVPTDTQYF. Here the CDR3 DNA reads TGTGCAAGTCGCTTAGCGACTAGCGGGGTACCCACAGATACGCAGTATTTT.